The rows below give T cell receptor beta chains drawn from one sample of a study of blood T cell repertoires in COVID-19. Sequenced by immunoSEQ multiplex PCR; TCRdb stores in-frame clones only, minus some. The sample shows tens of thousands of clones, roughly four fifths of them seen only once. The material sequenced was peripheral blood. The receptors originated from a human donor in a cohort sampled during active or convalescent COVID-19. The CDR3 runs from the conserved cysteine through the conserved F or W. The D gene is left open where the match is weak. Only some rows state a clone size, as once, few, many or a class for expanded clones.

D gene	V gene	J gene	CDR3 length	clone size	CDR3 protein	CDR3 DNA
NA	TRBV29-1	TRBJ1-5	15	NA	CSVGGGEFSNQPQHF	TGCAGCGTTGGTGGCGGAGAATTTAGCAATCAGCCCCAGCATTTT
NA	TRBV24-1	TRBJ1-5	15	NA	CATSDPGEAGQPQHF	TGTGCCACCAGTGATCCGGGGGAGGCCGGGCAGCCCCAGCATTTT
NA	TRBV12-3/TRBV12-4	TRBJ1-6	13	NA	CASRAGDGSPLHF	TGTGCCAGCCGGGCGGGGGACGGCTCACCCCTCCACTTT
TRBD2	TRBV5-4	TRBJ2-7	15	NA	CASSLQRGGRYEQYF	TGTGCCAGCAGCTTGCAGCGGGGGGGTCGGTACGAGCAGTACTTC
TRBD1	TRBV6-1	TRBJ1-2	15	NA	CASSENPGGNYGYTF	TGTGCCAGCAGTGAAAATCCAGGGGGGAACTATGGCTACACCTTC
TRBD2	TRBV12-5	TRBJ2-7	17	NA	CASGLVIPLAGVHEQYF	TGTGCTAGTGGTTTGGTAATACCACTAGCGGGGGTCCACGAGCAGTACTTC
NA	TRBV5-6	TRBJ1-2	14	NA	CASSPVRSTEGYTF	TGTGCCAGCAGCCCAGTACGTTCAACAGAGGGCTACACCTTC
NA	TRBV19	TRBJ1-4	15	few	CASSRGGQANEKLFF	TGTGCCAGTAGTCGCGGGGGGCAGGCTAATGAAAAACTGTTTTTT
TRBD1	TRBV7-2	TRBJ1-6	16	NA	CASSVQTGGRNSPLHF	TGTGCCAGCAGCGTACAGACAGGGGGCCGTAATTCACCCCTCCACTTT
NA	TRBV24-1	TRBJ2-2	14	NA	CATSPGQNTGELFF	TGTGCCACCAGCCCGGGACAAAACACCGGGGAGCTGTTTTTT
NA	TRBV30	TRBJ1-2	16	NA	CAWTLPGTPNGQGYTF	TGTGCCTGGACCCTCCCTGGGACACCTAACGGGCAAGGCTACACCTTC
NA	TRBV21-1	TRBJ2-7	18	NA	CASSRTPPGQGLSYEQYF	TGTGCCAGCAGCAGAACGCCCCCCGGACAGGGGCTTTCCTACGAGCAGTACTTC
TRBD2	TRBV11-3	TRBJ2-5	15	NA	CASSFSGAYQETQYF	TGTGCCAGCAGCTTTAGCGGGGCCTACCAAGAGACCCAGTACTTC
TRBD1	TRBV2	TRBJ1-1	13	NA	CASTGTGNTEAFF	TGTGCCAGCACCGGGACAGGTAACACTGAAGCTTTCTTT
NA	TRBV7-2	TRBJ1-2	15	NA	CASSLARQINYGYTF	TGTGCCAGCAGCTTAGCTCGTCAGATAAACTATGGCTACACCTTC
NA	TRBV25-1	TRBJ2-1	18	NA	CASSGLSSNQRTYNEQFF	TGTGCCAGCAGCGGACTCAGTTCCAACCAAAGAACCTACAATGAGCAGTTCTTC
TRBD1	TRBV27	TRBJ2-5	14	NA	CASSFQGARETQYF	TGTGCCAGCAGTTTCCAGGGGGCTCGCGAGACCCAGTACTTC
NA	TRBV6-2/TRBV6-3	TRBJ1-1	17	few	CASSYSGGSGRNTEAFF	TGTGCCAGCAGTTACTCGGGGGGTTCCGGGCGGAACACTGAAGCTTTCTTT
TRBD1	TRBV3-1/TRBV3-2	TRBJ2-1	16	NA	CASSFRTGGSYNEQFF	TGTGCCAGCAGCTTCCGGACAGGGGGCTCCTACAATGAGCAGTTCTTC
NA	TRBV5-1	TRBJ2-5	16	NA	CASSLAGRGPGETQYF	TGCGCCAGCAGCTTGGCCGGGCGGGGACCAGGGGAGACCCAGTACTTC
NA	TRBV4-3	TRBJ1-6	17	once	CASSQEQGLNYNSPLHF	TGCGCCAGCAGCCAAGAACAGGGCCTAAATTATAATTCACCCCTCCACTTT
NA	TRBV7-9	TRBJ1-5	15	NA	CASSLGGDSNQPQHF	TGTGCCAGCAGCCTCGGGGGGGATAGCAATCAGCCCCAGCATTTT
TRBD1	TRBV5-1	TRBJ1-4	14	NA	CASSVGTGVEKLFF	TGCGCCAGCAGCGTCGGGACAGGGGTAGAAAAACTGTTTTTT
NA	TRBV7-9	TRBJ1-2	13	NA	CASSLDTSYGYTF	TGTGCCAGCAGCTTGGACACTTCCTATGGCTACACCTTC
TRBD1	TRBV29-1	TRBJ1-1	13	NA	CSAGQGPGTEAFF	TGCAGCGCCGGACAGGGGCCCGGCACTGAAGCTTTCTTT
NA	TRBV4-3	TRBJ1-6	17	NA	CASSHRETSRGNSPLHF	TGCGCCAGCAGCCATCGGGAGACGTCCCGCGGGAATTCACCCCTCCACTTT
TRBD1	TRBV3-1/TRBV3-2	TRBJ2-7	15	NA	CASSSGQGSSYEQYF	TGTGCCAGCAGCAGCGGACAGGGGAGTTCCTACGAGCAGTACTTC
NA	TRBV19	TRBJ2-5	12	NA	CASRGDQETQYF	TGTGCCAGTAGAGGGGACCAAGAGACCCAGTACTTC
TRBD1	TRBV15	TRBJ1-5	15	NA	CATSREGTGNQPQHF	TGTGCCACCAGCAGAGAGGGGACAGGGAATCAGCCCCAGCATTTT
NA	TRBV7-2	TRBJ1-1	15	few	CASSPVVDRNTEAFF	TGTGCCAGCAGCCCCGTAGTGGACAGGAACACTGAAGCTTTCTTT
TRBD1	TRBV28	TRBJ1-2	14	NA	CASSSPGGGYGYTF	TGTGCCAGCAGTTCCCCAGGGGGTGGATATGGCTACACCTTC
TRBD2	TRBV6-1	TRBJ2-1	15	NA	CASSEIGGANNEQFF	TGTGCCAGCAGTGAAATCGGGGGGGCCAACAATGAGCAGTTCTTC
NA	TRBV15	TRBJ2-1	15	NA	CATSRDQTGYNEQFF	TGTGCCACCAGCAGAGATCAGACAGGTTACAATGAGCAGTTCTTC
TRBD1	TRBV24-1	TRBJ2-2	14	NA	CATSPGQVTGELFF	TGTGCCACCAGTCCGGGACAGGTAACCGGGGAGCTGTTTTTT
NA	TRBV5-6	TRBJ2-7	14	NA	CASSSGHRTYEQYF	TGTGCCAGCAGCTCGGGACACCGCACCTACGAGCAGTACTTC
TRBD2	TRBV13	TRBJ2-7	16	NA	CASSLPGTSGGRGLYF	TGTGCCAGCAGCTTACCGGGGACTAGCGGGGGCCGGGGATTGTACTTC
TRBD1	TRBV4-3	TRBJ1-3	15	NA	CASSLGQGSGNTIYF	TGCGCCAGCAGCCTAGGACAGGGAAGCGGAAACACCATATATTTT
NA	TRBV7-3	TRBJ1-1	13	NA	CASSQQRGTEAFF	TGTGCCAGCAGCCAGCAACGCGGGACTGAAGCTTTCTTT
NA	TRBV9	TRBJ2-5	15	NA	CASSVGHGYQETQYF	TGTGCCAGCAGCGTAGGTCACGGGTACCAAGAGACCCAGTACTTC
TRBD1	TRBV19	TRBJ2-7	14	NA	CASSTRQGTYEQYF	TGTGCCAGTAGTACCCGACAGGGAACCTACGAGCAGTACTTC
NA	TRBV9	TRBJ2-1	16	NA	CASSSRDGSSYNEQFF	TGTGCCAGCAGCTCGCGGGACGGATCCTCCTACAATGAGCAGTTCTTC
TRBD1	TRBV18	TRBJ1-3	16	once	CASSPRTGSSGNTIYF	TGTGCCAGCTCACCCAGGACAGGGAGCTCTGGAAACACCATATATTTT
NA	TRBV5-4	TRBJ2-3	15	NA	CASSLSGVITDTQYF	TGTGCCAGCAGCTTGTCAGGGGTCATCACAGATACGCAGTATTTT
TRBD1	TRBV4-3	TRBJ1-1	13	few	CASSHGQGTEAFF	TGCGCCAGCAGCCACGGACAGGGCACTGAAGCTTTCTTT
NA	TRBV7-3	TRBJ2-2	13	NA	CASSSQGSGELFF	TGTGCCAGCAGCTCACAGGGATCCGGGGAGCTGTTTTTT
NA	TRBV9	TRBJ1-3	13	once	CASKGGSGNTIYF	TGTGCCAGCAAAGGGGGCTCTGGAAACACCATATATTTT
NA	TRBV19	TRBJ1-1	15	few	CASSSWGTPNTEAFF	TGTGCCAGTAGTTCCTGGGGGACACCAAACACTGAAGCTTTCTTT
TRBD1	TRBV24-1	TRBJ2-7	13	NA	CATSDGQGTEQYF	TGTGCCACCAGTGACGGACAGGGAACCGAGCAGTACTTC
NA	TRBV5-4	TRBJ2-2	15	NA	CASSLAGVDTGELFF	TGTGCCAGCAGCTTGGCGGGAGTAGACACCGGGGAGCTGTTTTTT
NA	TRBV6-5	TRBJ2-7	14	NA	CASSYSAGLYEQYF	TGTGCCAGCAGTTACTCGGCAGGTTTATACGAGCAGTACTTC
TRBD1	TRBV6-5	TRBJ1-1	15	NA	CASRVSTGLNTEAFF	TGTGCCAGCAGGGTCTCGACAGGGTTGAACACTGAAGCTTTCTTT
TRBD2	TRBV7-9	TRBJ2-3	15	NA	CASSLVLAETDTQYF	TGTGCCAGCAGCTTAGTACTAGCGGAAACAGATACGCAGTATTTT
TRBD1	TRBV27	TRBJ1-4	14	NA	CASGRGTGGEKLFF	TGTGCCAGCGGCCGAGGGACAGGGGGTGAAAAACTGTTTTTT